Given below is one T cell receptor beta chain in context. This sample was taken from a study of shared clonotypes between healthy human individuals. Sequencing used immunoSEQ multiplex PCR; TCRdb keeps in-frame clones, though not all of them. The sample lists roughly 1,800,000 clones, over 85% occurring once. Positive CCR7 selection of CD45RO-negative cells yielded the naive CD8 cells, and terminally differentiated effector memory CD45RA+ cells were excluded. This TCR was sampled from a man aged 18 to 30 in good health. Material: naive CD8+ T cells sorted from blood.

CDR3 sequence reads: CASRRQGSSSYEQYF. CDR3 in DNA: TGTGCCAGCAGAAGACAGGGGTCCTCCTCCTACGAGCAGTACTTC. J is TRBJ2-7 and V is TRBV6-5; 8 bases fit TRBD1. The CDR3 length is 15 residues. The germline CDR1 and CDR2 sequences are MNHEY and SVGAGI. V lost 6 bases to trimming and J lost 0 bases; unmatched junction nucleotides: 7.